This T cell receptor (beta chain) was documented in a study of cytomegalovirus exposure and HLA in healthy donors. About the research overall: Earlier sequencing of about 179 million T cells yielded about 120 million unique TCR beta sequences. A data release that came early held some 79 million unique TCRs from HLA-typed donors. Study-level points and caveats: Another analysis was done later, and it associated roughly 15,000 TCR beta sequences with HLA alleles at 0.05 false discovery rate.

Comment on this clone: Its antigen is not identified.

The study ran its PCR with 60 Vbeta and 13 Jbeta primers. Repertoires were generated with immunoSEQ multiplex PCR, while TCRdb's copy carries only in-frame clones and drops some. The repertoire has under 200,000 clones, more than 70% of them found once; the top ten carry roughly 7.1%. Per the germline V gene, CDR1 is SGHTA and CDR2 is FQGNSA. V lost 1 base, J lost 7 bases, and 6 bases stayed unmatched. The CDR3 has 16 residues. The source of this sequence is a woman aged 40 to 50 in good health and CMV-seropositive. This chain connects TRBV7-2 to TRBJ2-1; 11 nucleotides match TRBD1. Input material: PBMCs. CDR3 sequence (DNA): TGTGCCAGCAGCTTAGATGGGACAGGGGGGGGAAATGAGCAGTTCTTC. Protein product: CASSLDGTGGGNEQFF.